The 14 T cell receptor beta chains below were found in one sample sequenced in a study of T cell responses to AZD1222 COVID-19 vaccine. Produced via immunoSEQ multiplex PCR; TCRdb's table is partial and in-frame only. The sample lists approximately 140,000 clones; around 90% were seen once. Sequencing was performed on peripheral blood, taken 28 days after the second AZD1222 dose. All receptors derive from an adult who received the AZD1222 COVID-19 vaccine.

The chain employs TRBV5-4 and TRBJ2-3; 8 nucleotides line up with TRBD2. After removal of 3 bases from V and 5 bases from J, the junction contained 8 bases not matched to a gene. Germline loops: CDR1 SGHNT, CDR2 YYREEE (reference sequence). This CDR3 spans 15 amino acids. CDR3 in DNA: TGTGCCAGCAGCTACACTAGCGGACTAGGAGATACGCAGTATTTT. Its protein product is CASSYTSGLGDTQYF.

The V gene is TRBV5-1, the J gene TRBJ1-2; D ambiguous. The V and J ends lost 4 bases and 3 bases respectively, with 10 bases between them. The germline V gene encodes CDR1 SGHRS and CDR2 YFSETQ. The CDR3 spans 13 residues. CDR3 region: CASSPDTYYGYTF. The CDR3 nucleotides are TGCGCCAGCAGCCCCGACACTTACTATGGCTACACCTTC.

This sequence joins TRBV18 and TRBJ1-2, with 9 nucleotides matching TRBD1. CDR1 is KGHSH and CDR2 is LQKENI in the germline V gene. The CDR3 loop spans 14 amino acids. J was trimmed by 8 bases and V by 6 bases; bases with no gene match: 10. CDR3 residues: CASSPRTGDRGYTF. The CDR3 region has the DNA TGTGCCAGCTCCCCTAGGACAGGGGACCGCGGCTACACCTTC.

This clone was recorded once. The V gene is TRBV7-9, the J gene TRBJ1-6, with TRBD1 matching 11 bases. The trim removed 1 base at V and 7 bases at J, leaving 3 bases unmatched. This CDR3 is built from 16 residues. The germline V gene has CDR1 SEHNR and CDR2 FQNEAQ (reference sequence). Here the CDR3 reads CASSLGTGGRNSPLHF. The CDR3 bases are TGTGCCAGCAGCTTAGGGACAGGGGGCCGGAATTCACCCCTCCACTTT.

This chain joins TRBV5-8 and TRBJ1-1, with D perhaps matching TRBD1 (6 bases). The V end was cut by 4 bases, the J end by 0 bases, with 28 bases between. Germline values: CDR1 SGHTS, CDR2 YDEGEE. CDR3 length equals 20 residues. In DNA form, the CDR3 reads TGTGCCAGCAGCAAATTGGTGTCACAGGGTCCGCTGGGGCTGAACACTGAAGCTTTCTTT. This translates into CASSKLVSQGPLGLNTEAFF.

The chain combines TRBV7-2 with TRBJ2-5; D gene unclear. The CDR3 loop spans 16 amino acids. Germline CDR1 and CDR2: SGHTA and FQGNSA. Trimming took 6 bases from V and 5 from J, leaving 22 bases between them. The CDR3 sequence: CASSLVDRRLVETQYF. The CDR3 nucleotides are TGTGCCAGCAGTCTTGTGGACCGAAGGCTTGTGGAGACCCAGTACTTC.

The rearrangement joins TRBV5-1 to TRBJ1-5; weak D call: TRBD1 (6 bases). CDR3 length equals 15 residues. Trimming cost V 4 bases and J 0 bases, with 11 bases left between them. The germline V gene has CDR1 SGHRS and CDR2 YFSETQ. In DNA form, the CDR3 reads TGCGCCAGCAGCCCGGGGGCTAATAGCAATCAGCCCCAGCATTTT. Amino acid sequence: CASSPGANSNQPQHF. Variable domain in full (rest from reference TRBV5-1 and TRBJ1-5): KAGVTQTPRYLIKTRGQQVTLSCSPISGHRSVSWYQQTPGQGLQFLFEYFSETQRNKGNFPGRFSGRQFSNSRSEMNVSTLELGDSALYLCASSPGANSNQPQHFGDGTRLSIL.

The genes are TRBV6-5 and TRBJ2-1; D unclear. CDR1 and CDR2 from the germline V gene are MNHEY and SVGAGI. The CDR3 runs to 16 residues. Trimming took 1 base from V and 0 from J, leaving 10 bases between them. The CDR3, as DNA: TGTGCCAGCAGTTACTACGTTTCGATCTCCTACAATGAGCAGTTCTTC. It is translated as CASSYYVSISYNEQFF.

This sequence joins TRBV4-2 and TRBJ1-5; 10 bases agree with TRBD1. The CDR3 consists of 15 residues. In germline, CDR1 is LGHNA, CDR2 YNFKEQ. Trimming removed 2 bases from V and 5 bases from J; junction bases left unmatched: 3. CDR3: CASSQPGTGDQPQHF. The CDR3 DNA sequence: TGTGCCAGCAGCCAACCCGGGACAGGGGATCAGCCCCAGCATTTT.

V usage is TRBV4-3 and J usage is TRBJ2-3; a weak D match, TRBD2 (6 bases). CDR3 size: 14 residues. Germline lookup yields CDR1 LGHNA and CDR2 YSLEER. V lost 0 bases and J 3 bases, leaving 7 bases between the germline ends. CDR3 protein: CASSQDLATDTQYF. The CDR3 DNA sequence: TGCGCCAGCAGCCAAGACCTAGCGACAGATACGCAGTATTTT.

The chain is built from TRBV7-8 and TRBJ2-3; 9 bases are shared with TRBD2. The germline gives CDR1 SGHVS, CDR2 FQNEAQ. The CDR3 consists of 17 residues. The V gene end was trimmed by 5 bases and the J gene end by 8 bases; junction bases not matched to a gene: 17. CDR3 loop: CASSPTGGGVFDVTQYF. Here the CDR3 DNA reads TGTGCCAGCAGCCCCACTGGCGGGGGGGTCTTTGACGTTACGCAGTATTTT.

This clone was counted between two and nine times. The rearrangement joins TRBV4-2 to TRBJ2-3; D gene uncertain. From germline, CDR1 is LGHNA and CDR2 YNFKEQ. Trimming removed 0 bases from V and 8 bases from J, with 12 bases in between. The length of the CDR3 is 14 residues. CDR3: CASSQDGEVATQYF. CDR3 DNA sequence: TGTGCCAGCAGCCAAGATGGGGAAGTGGCTACGCAGTATTTT.

The rearrangement joins TRBV7-6 to TRBJ1-3; the D is unclear. Germline-derived CDR1 and CDR2 are SGHVS and FNYEAQ. The CDR3 is 16 amino acids. V was cut by 0 bases and J by 0 bases, with 9 bases left in between. The CDR3 protein is CASSLASANSGNTIYF. CDR3 coding DNA: TGTGCCAGCAGCTTAGCGTCAGCCAACTCTGGAAACACCATATATTTT.

The chain uses TRBV18 and TRBJ2-5; TRBD1 might be the D (6 bases). CDR3 length: 13 residues. Germline-derived CDR1 and CDR2 are KGHSH and LQKENI. Between the trimmed V and J ends, which lost 1 base and 7 bases, there was a span of 10 bases. CDR3 coding DNA: TGTGCCAGCTCACCACGGGACATGGGGACCCAGTACTTC. The encoded protein is CASSPRDMGTQYF.